These 12 T cell receptor beta chains were sequenced from one sample in a study of T cell changes during pregnancy in multiple sclerosis (dated by TCRdb to the late 2010s). The library was produced with the immunoSEQ multiplex PCR assay. TCRdb obtained this table from immuneACCESS and retained in-frame rearrangements with V and J assigned. These tables miss some clones; where compared with another copy, unresolved V genes account for less than half of the shortfall, and the remainder is unexplained. The sample includes roughly 40,000 clones, with roughly 90% observed a single time. The ten largest clones capture 7.8% of the sample. The sequenced sample was CD8+ T cells from peripheral blood mononuclear cells, obtained before pregnancy. These receptors were obtained from a female donor with multiple sclerosis, enrolled in a pregnancy study.

J is TRBJ2-1 and V is TRBV28, with D unresolved. The germline V gene encodes CDR1 MDHEN and CDR2 SYDVKM. This CDR3 contains 14 residues. V dropped 2 bases and J dropped 5 bases, with 10 bases sitting between them. Here the CDR3 DNA reads TGTGCCAGCAGTTTACTGACGGAGAACAATGAGCAGTTCTTC. Its translation is CASSLLTENNEQFF.

The table lists this clone with a count of one. The gene calls are TRBV4-1 and TRBJ1-5, with a tentative D call TRBD1 (5 bases). The CDR3 length is 15 residues. Germline V gene lookup returns CDR1 MGHRA and CDR2 YSYEKL. V gave up 3 bases and J gave up 7 bases, with 16 bases separating them. The CDR3 loop reads CASSQAQGVGQPQHF. DNA for the CDR3: TGCGCCAGCAGCCAGGCCCAGGGTGTAGGGCAGCCCCAGCATTTT.

This chain connects TRBV7-6 to TRBJ2-7; a weak D match, TRBD2 (6 bases). Trimming removed 1 base from V and 3 bases from J, with 13 bases in between. This CDR3 spans 15 amino acids. CDR1 is SGHVS and CDR2 is FNYEAQ in the germline V gene. CDR3 in amino acids: CASSLGGEPHYEQYF. The CDR3 nucleotides read TGTGCCAGCAGCTTAGGGGGGGAACCTCACTACGAGCAGTACTTC.

This chain uses TRBV14 with TRBJ2-3; the match to TRBD2 covers 7 bases. Trimming removed 0 bases from V and 3 bases from J; junction bases left unmatched: 6. The CDR3 length is 16 residues. Germline values: CDR1 SGHDN, CDR2 FVKESK. The CDR3 here is CASSQDAGVLTDTQYF. The CDR3 DNA follows: TGTGCCAGCAGCCAAGATGCGGGAGTGCTTACAGATACGCAGTATTTT.

The chain couples TRBV27 to TRBJ2-7; TRBD2 matches 9 bases. The germline V gene has CDR1 MNHEY and CDR2 SMNVEV (reference sequence). The CDR3 length is 15 residues. J was trimmed by 2 bases and V by 0 bases; bases with no gene match: 2. In DNA form, the CDR3 reads TGTGCCAGCAGTTTATCATCTAGCGGGGCCTACGAGCAGTACTTC. Translating gives CASSLSSSGAYEQYF.

The rearrangement uses TRBV2 and TRBJ2-1; 9 positions agree with TRBD1. With 2 bases clipped from V and 7 bases from J, the junction kept 6 bases outside the gene matches. CDR3 length equals 15 residues. CDR1 and CDR2 from the germline V gene are SNHLY and FYNNEI. CDR3: CASSEFGTGKNEQFF. The CDR3 region has the DNA TGTGCCAGCAGTGAATTCGGGACAGGGAAAAATGAGCAGTTCTTC.

This clone came up a few times. The rearrangement uses TRBV27 and TRBJ2-1, with 9 nucleotides matching TRBD2. J lost 4 bases, V lost 9 bases, and 7 bases had no gene match. This CDR3 has 14 amino acids. Per germline, CDR1 MNHEY and CDR2 SMNVEV (reference sequence). The CDR3 here is CASGLAGWYNEQFF. The CDR3 DNA is TGTGCCAGTGGTCTAGCGGGATGGTACAATGAGCAGTTCTTC.

The gene calls are TRBV7-6 and TRBJ2-7, with 8 bases fitting TRBD1. Trimming removed 5 bases from V and 3 bases from J; junction bases left unmatched: 9. Per germline, CDR1 SGHVS and CDR2 FNYEAQ. This CDR3 spans 15 amino acids. Here the CDR3 reads CASSPTRGQDYEQYF. The CDR3 nucleotides read TGTGCCAGCAGCCCGACTCGGGGACAGGACTACGAGCAGTACTTC.

The chain has TRBV20-1 and TRBJ2-1; D is unresolved. V was cut by 1 base and J by 10 bases, with 8 bases left in between. This CDR3 has 11 residues. Germline CDR1 is DFQATT and CDR2 is SNEGSKA (reference sequence). The CDR3 loop reads CSARGVVEQFF. The CDR3 DNA follows: TGCAGTGCTAGAGGAGTAGTAGAGCAGTTCTTC.

The rearrangement links TRBV10-1 to TRBJ2-7, with TRBD1 as a possible D gene (5 bases). Germline CDR1 WNHNN, CDR2 SYGVQD (reference sequence). The CDR3 has 16 amino acids. V was shortened by 7 bases and J by 0 bases, with 19 bases between the two germline ends. As DNA, the CDR3 is TGCGCCAGCACCTTCCATCCTGGGGCGCCCTCCTACGAGCAGTACTTC. It yields the protein CASTFHPGAPSYEQYF.

As to this clone: The junction shows a germline mismatch at one end, possibly a read error. This sequence joins TRBV7-7 and TRBJ2-5; 7 bases agree with TRBD2. The CDR3 is made up of 14 amino acids. Germline values: CDR1 SSHAT, CDR2 FNYEAQ (reference sequence). This chain's CDR3 is CASSSTSAQETQYF. The CDR3 nucleotides read TGTGCTAGCAGCTCAACTAGCGCCCAAGAGACCCAGTACTTC.

The chain uses TRBV9 and TRBJ2-1; TRBD1 is a possible D gene (5 bases). CDR1 is SGDLS, CDR2 YYNGEE, per germline. V dropped 3 bases and J dropped 8 bases, with 15 bases sitting between them. The CDR3 loop spans 14 amino acids. CDR3 DNA sequence: TGTGCCAGCAGCGCACCCGACAGTCTTTATGAGCAGTTCTTC. Encoded protein: CASSAPDSLYEQFF. The whole variable domain, filled in from reference TRBV9 and TRBJ2-1, reads DSGVTQTPKHLITATGQRVTLRCSPRSGDLSVYWYQQSLDQGLQFLIQYYNGEERAKGNILERFSAQQFPDLHSELNLSSLELGDSALYFCASSAPDSLYEQFFGPGTRLTVL.